What follows are 6 T cell receptor beta chains derived from one specimen sequenced in a study of blood T cell repertoires in COVID-19. Sequenced by immunoSEQ multiplex PCR; TCRdb stores in-frame clones only, minus some. The sample contains roughly 250,000 clones, around nine tenths of which appear only once. Material for sequencing was PBMCs or T cells enriched from blood (not recorded which). These TCRs come from a woman between 18 and 29 years old who had recovered from COVID-19.

In its sample, this clone was seen a few times. The chain joins TRBV27 to TRBJ1-6, with TRBD1 matching 7 bases. Losses at the gene ends were 6 bases for V and 1 base for J; bases not matched to a gene: 6. The CDR3 has 16 amino acids. Germline V gene data show CDR1 as MNHEY and CDR2 as SMNVEV (reference sequence). CDR3 amino acids: CASRDLQGSYNSPLHF. The CDR3 nucleotides read TGTGCCAGCAGAGACCTACAGGGGTCCTATAATTCACCCCTCCACTTT.

The rearrangement uses TRBV5-8 and TRBJ2-7; 9 bases agree with TRBD2. The CDR3 runs to 15 residues. Germline CDR1 and CDR2: SGHTS and YDEGEE. The V segment lost 3 bases and the J segment 1 base; nucleotides outside the gene matches: 5. Here the CDR3 reads CASSWGLAGSYEQYF. CDR3 nucleotide sequence: TGTGCCAGCAGCTGGGGCCTAGCGGGATCCTACGAGCAGTACTTC.

The chain has TRBV7-2 and TRBJ2-4; 13 bases are a match to TRBD2. There are 13 residues in the CDR3. Germline lookup yields CDR1 SGHTA and CDR2 FQGNSA. Trimming removed 1 base from V and 12 bases from J; junction bases left unmatched: 0. CDR3 residues: CASSLGLAGGQYF. In DNA form, the CDR3 reads TGTGCCAGCAGCTTAGGACTAGCGGGGGGTCAGTACTTC. Based on the CDR3 plus reference TRBV7-2 and TRBJ2-4, the full variable domain is GAGVSQSPSNKVTEKGKDVELRCDPISGHTALYWYRQSLGQGLEFLIYFQGNSAPDKSGLPSDRFSAERTGGSVSTLTIQRTQQEDSAVYLCASSLGLAGGQYFGAGTRLSVL.

The genes are TRBV29-1 and TRBJ2-1, with TRBD2 matching 14 bases. This CDR3 has 16 amino acids. From germline, CDR1 is SQVTM and CDR2 ANQGSEA. V trimming: 6 bases; J trimming: 1 base; junction bases outside the gene matches: 5. DNA of the CDR3: TGCAGCGTCCCTCGGACTAGCGGGAGGTCCTACAATGAGCAGTTCTTC. Residues: CSVPRTSGRSYNEQFF.

The V gene is TRBV4-1, the J gene TRBJ1-3; perhaps TRBD1 as D (5 bases). Germline CDR1 MGHRA, CDR2 YSYEKL. Trimming removed 3 bases at V and 1 base at J, with 7 bases between. The CDR3 runs to 14 residues. The CDR3 region has the DNA TGCGCCAGCAGCCAGGCAGGGTCTGGAAACACCATATATTTT. Amino acid sequence: CASSQAGSGNTIYF.

The rearrangement uses TRBV7-2 and TRBJ2-1; D is unresolved. Trimming took off 0 bases at V and 6 bases at J, with 9 bases between the two ends. Germline V lookup: CDR1 SGHTA, CDR2 FQGNSA. This CDR3 is 14 amino acids long. The DNA of the CDR3 is TGTGCCAGCAGCTTAGCGGTCAGAAGCAATGAGCAGTTCTTC. It codes for CASSLAVRSNEQFF.